This T cell receptor (beta chain) stems from a study of T cells in Graves' hyperthyroidism and ophthalmopathy. Study-wide context: Specimen type is peripheral blood, collected at initial diagnosis prior to any treatment.

This clonotype has a handful of counts. Using RNA transcripts as the source, TCR beta CDR3 regions were amplified. The HTBI set primed first-round TCR CDR3 RT-PCR. TCRdb fed the multiplex PCR reads into MiXCR, producing one record per CDR3 protein. The sample has around 560,000 distinct CDR3 sequences, around 17% seen once. The sequence derives from a woman between 18 and 29 years old with Graves' hyperthyroidism. The specimen was blood.

The CDR3, as DNA: TGTGCCAGCAGTGAAACCAGGAAGAACACTGAAGCTTTCTTT. It translates to CASSETRKNTEAFF. The V and J genes are TRBV6-1 and TRBJ1-1; D is ambiguous. The germline CDR1 and CDR2 sequences are MNHNS and SASEGT. The CDR3 consists of 14 residues. Trimming removed 2 bases at V and 1 base at J, with 8 bases between.